This T cell receptor (beta chain) was observed in a study of T cells in Graves' hyperthyroidism and ophthalmopathy (dated by TCRdb to between 2018 and 2020). A note on the overall study: Peripheral blood was sampled at the time of initial diagnosis, prior to any treatment. The roughly 100 discovery patients were divided at random into training and test sets in a 7:3 ratio. An independent validation cohort of under 20 hyperthyroidism patients and roughly 16 patients who later progressed to ophthalmopathy tested prospective prediction of ophthalmopathy. The paper describes TCR Vbeta CDR3 sequencing of 135 peripheral blood samples, made up of some 42 ophthalmopathy patients, 70 to 75 hyperthyroidism patients and roughly 17 progressor patients. Following sampling, methimazole starting at 30 mg daily was given to hyperthyroidism patients, and high-dose intravenous methylprednisolone was given to ophthalmopathy patients. TCR V-J signatures able to tell the groups apart were searched for in a discovery cohort of 90 to 100 patients, of whom under 45 had Graves' ophthalmopathy and more than 55 had stable Graves' hyperthyroidism. In addition, the study compared T-cell repertoires in thyroid tissue and in blood from about 6 Graves' hyperthyroidism patients.

TCR beta CDR3 regions were amplified from RNA transcripts. For the first round of RT-PCR on the TCR CDR3, the HTBI primer set was used together with the Qiagen OneStep RT-PCR kit. The libraries were constructed in a second round of multiplex PCR and then size-selected and purified. Sequencing of the libraries was done on an Illumina HiSeq2000 using paired-end 100 bp reads. As for the original processing: SOAPnuke was used to process the raw data, with reads discarded if the reads contained adapters or uncalled bases, had a mean Phred below 15, or lacked an exact constant-primer or identifier match. High-quality paired reads were merged using COPE v1.2.5, and each unique nucleotide sequence was defined as a clonotype. MiTCR v1.1 was used to align the clonotypes against IMGT TRBV, TRBD and TRBJ reference segments. The analysis was restricted to V-J combinations with a frequency above 0.0001, which together covered 98% to 99.2% of the repertoires. The TCS score was defined as the ratio of F50 (clonal expansion) to E x V (chaos), calculated using BLOSUM62-based TCRdist between CDR3 peptides within each V-J. Welch's t-statistics and random forest reduced around 520 V-J features to 13, which were used in a naive Bayes classifier (R e1071). The public sequencing data were trimmed at Q25 with fastp and processed into clonotypes with MiXCR by TCRdb, which kept only in-frame beta chains. Here each entry gathers all rows of one CDR3 protein and keeps the most common genes and DNA. The V and J calls and clone size come from TCRdb's table, not from the authors' own analysis. Present in this sample are approximately 740,000 distinct CDR3 sequences, around 15% of which were seen just once. The top ten hold roughly 10% of the sample.

Graves' hyperthyroidism was defined as stable when no progression to ophthalmopathy occurred over 18 months of follow-up. The hyperthyroidism patients were between 18 and 65 years old and newly diagnosed, with a disease duration of less than 2 months. Any patient with an uncontrolled infection, another autoimmune disease, pregnancy or lactation was excluded. Diagnoses relied on clinical symptoms, serum thyroxine and TRAb, thyroid ultrasound and orbital computed tomography. PBMCs were separated from over 9 ml of fresh peripheral blood using Ficoll-Paque density gradient centrifugation. Total RNA was extracted with Trizol reagent, and quality was checked on an Agilent 2100 Bioanalyzer. This clonotype was counted at least ten times. The antigen this receptor binds is unknown. Per-nucleotide qualities are absent, and no much larger clonotype sits a single base away. The investigation overall reported the following: No statistical method was used to set the sample size in advance, and investigators knew the group allocation. A model built on a 13 V-J signature distinguished ophthalmopathy from stable hyperthyroidism, reaching roughly 88% sensitivity and around 81% specificity in cross-validation and 80%/75% in testing. In validation, the model predicted progression to ophthalmopathy a median of 6.5 months before onset, with approximately 68% sensitivity and about 72% specificity. Most expanded thyroid clonotypes (frequency above 0.001) were also detected in blood, suggesting blood repertoires may reflect thyroid immune responses.

The junction carries 26 bases between V and J, which are trimmed by 8 bases and 5 bases respectively. Spanning cysteine to phenylalanine, the CDR3 consists of 17 amino acids. Just the 51-base CDR3 DNA is kept, in frame starting at base 1. According to the germline V gene, CDR1 reads SGHVS and CDR2 reads FQNEAQ. Sequencing input: blood. The sequence was collected from a woman aged 18-30 years with Graves' hyperthyroidism. The V and J genes are TRBV7-8 and TRBJ2-3, with TRBD2 perhaps the D gene, on 6 matching bases. The DNA reads TGTGCCAGCCCTAATGGGTTAACTAGCCTCCAGGGAGATACGCAGTATTTT. This is translated as CASPNGLTSLQGDTQYF.